The 13 T cell receptor beta chains listed next were all sequenced from one sample in a study of blood T cell repertoires in COVID-19. The data were produced by immunoSEQ multiplex PCR, yet TCRdb's version contains in-frame clones alone and is incomplete. The sample lists about 150,000 clones; 84% were seen once. Sequenced: peripheral blood. These receptor sequences come from a woman between 45 and 60 years old in a cohort sampled during active or convalescent COVID-19.

CDR3 region: CASSTTGGNTEAFF. In DNA, the CDR3 is TGTGCCAGTAGTACGACAGGGGGAAACACTGAAGCTTTCTTT. This chain joins TRBV19 and TRBJ1-1, with 9 nucleotides matching TRBD1. CDR1 is LNHDA and CDR2 is SQIVND in the germline V gene (reference sequence). The CDR3 has 14 amino acids. V was clipped by 4 bases and J by 2 bases; unmatched bases: 2. The full variable domain, in which reference TRBV19 and TRBJ1-1 provide the parts outside the CDR3, is DGGITQSPKYLFRKEGQNVTLSCEQNLNHDAMYWYRQDPGQGLRLIYYSQIVNDFQKGDIAEGYSVSREKKESFPLTVTSAQKNPTAFYLCASSTTGGNTEAFFGQGTRLTVV.

V gene TRBV21-1 combines with J gene TRBJ2-7; TRBD1, the table's D call, lacks a check against the DNA. TRBV21-1 is a pseudogene. The length of the CDR3 is 15 residues. The CDR3 here is CASSKLTDRSYEQYF. In DNA form, the CDR3 reads TGTGCCAGCAGCAAACTCACAGATCGATCCTACGAGCAGTACTTC.

This clone occurred once. J is TRBJ1-2 and V is TRBV6-5, with TRBD1 as a possible D gene (5 bases). Germline-derived CDR1 and CDR2 are MNHEY and SVGAGI. Trimming removed 7 bases from V and 7 bases from J, with 19 bases in between. This CDR3 has 14 amino acids. CDR3 residues: CASKRPAGGIGYTF. Written as DNA, the CDR3 is TGTGCCAGCAAACGTCCCGCGGGGGGAATTGGCTACACCTTC.

The chain is built from TRBV30 and TRBJ2-3; 8 nucleotides agree with TRBD2. V lost 2 bases, J lost 2 bases, and 9 bases stayed unmatched. Germline V gene lookup returns CDR1 GTSNPN and CDR2 SVGIG (reference sequence). The CDR3 spans 16 residues. CDR3 bases: TGTGCCTGGAGTCGAGCCGGGGGGGATTCCACAGATACGCAGTATTTT. Encoded protein: CAWSRAGGDSTDTQYF.

The CDR3 here is CASGRDRGNNEQFF. DNA for the CDR3: TGTGCCAGCGGACGGGACAGGGGTAACAATGAGCAGTTCTTC. The chain recombines TRBV27 with TRBJ2-1; TRBD1 aligns across 10 bases. V was pared by 8 bases and J by 5 bases, with 6 bases of the junction left unmatched. This CDR3 is 14 amino acids long. Germline-derived CDR1 and CDR2 are MNHEY and SMNVEV (reference sequence).

This clone appeared a single time. The J gene is TRBJ2-7, the V gene TRBV10-3; D is possibly TRBD2 (5 bases). V shed 6 bases and J shed 12 bases, with 18 bases lying between them. The CDR3 length is 12 residues. Germline V gene sequence: CDR1 ENHRY, CDR2 SYGVKD. CDR3: CAISSTSFSPYF. In nucleotides, the CDR3 is TGTGCCATCAGCTCTACTAGTTTTTCCCCGTACTTC.

The rearrangement joins TRBV7-2 to TRBJ1-1; maybe TRBD1 (5 bases). Trimming took off 9 bases at V and 4 bases at J, with 12 bases between the two ends. The CDR3 runs 12 residues. From germline, CDR1 is SGHTA and CDR2 FQGNSA. The CDR3 coding sequence is TGTGCCAGTTTATGGGGCACCACTGAAGCTTTCTTT. Its protein is CASLWGTTEAFF.

This chain uses TRBV29-1 with TRBJ1-2; perhaps TRBD1 as D (6 bases). This CDR3 is 16 amino acids long. Germline CDR1 and CDR2: SQVTM and ANQGSEA. V was clipped by 6 bases and J by 0 bases, with 20 bases between them. For the CDR3, the DNA is TGCAGCGTGGATAGCGCAGGGGTCAATACTAACTATGGCTACACCTTC. Encoded protein: CSVDSAGVNTNYGYTF.

Notes on this clone: Distinct nucleotide sequences in the sample also encode this CDR3. The CDR3 sequence: CASSVEQANYGYTF. In DNA form, the CDR3 reads TGTGCCAGCAGCGTAGAACAGGCGAACTATGGCTACACCTTC. This chain connects TRBV9 to TRBJ1-2; the D gene is possibly TRBD1 (5 bases). The CDR3 totals 14 residues. The germline V gene has CDR1 SGDLS and CDR2 YYNGEE. Trimming cost V 0 bases and J 2 bases, with 8 bases left between them.

V is TRBV3-1 (or the pseudogene TRBV3-2) and J is TRBJ2-7; TRBD2 aligns across 12 bases. J gave up 3 bases and V 5 bases, and 17 bases lay outside the gene matches. This CDR3 region has 19 residues. Germline V CDR1 and CDR2: LGHDT, YNNKEL (reference sequence). The CDR3 DNA sequence: TGTGCCAGCAGCGCGGGGTTTCCTAGCGGGGGGGCCGGGATCTACGAGCAGTACTTC. Amino acids: CASSAGFPSGGAGIYEQYF.

The J gene is TRBJ1-5, the V gene TRBV6-6; 9 nucleotides line up with TRBD1. V gave up 2 bases and J gave up 6 bases; unmatched junction bases: 5. The CDR3 has 15 residues. CDR1 and CDR2 from the germline V gene are MNHNY and SVGAGI (reference sequence). The CDR3 coding sequence is TGTGCCAGCAGTTACGGGACAGGGAGCGTTCAGCCCCAGCATTTT. It encodes CASSYGTGSVQPQHF.

The V and J genes are TRBV2 and TRBJ1-2; no firm D call. The CDR3 sequence is 12 residues long. CDR1 and CDR2 (germline): SNHLY, FYNNEI. The germline V and J ends were trimmed by 8 bases and 1 base, with 8 bases remaining between them. For the CDR3, the DNA is TGTGCCAGCGTGATACATAACTATGGCTACACCTTC. It codes for CASVIHNYGYTF.

V gene TRBV12-5 combines with J gene TRBJ1-4, with 7 bases that match TRBD1. The CDR3 runs to 15 residues. V trimming: 1 base; J trimming: 8 bases; junction bases outside the gene matches: 7. Germline V CDR1 and CDR2: LGHNT, FRNRAP. In DNA form, the CDR3 reads TGTGCTAGTGGTTTGGCGACAGGGTATAAGGAAAAACTGTTTTTT. It specifies CASGLATGYKEKLFF. Filled out from reference TRBV12-5 and TRBJ1-4, the complete variable domain reads DARVTQTPRHKVTEMGQEVTMRCQPILGHNTVFWYRQTMMQGLELLAYFRNRAPLDDSGMPKDRFSAEMPDATLATLKIQPSEPRDSAVYFCASGLATGYKEKLFFGSGTQLSVL.